The following is a T cell receptor beta chain sequence with its context. How the authors handled the data: Nucleated cell number was recorded as an estimate derived from reference gene primer amplification. The protocol was immunoSEQ multiplex PCR, while the TCRdb copy is restricted to in-frame clones and leaves out a portion. V, J and clone size are taken as reported in that table, and D and trimming were inferred from the DNA itself. In the table there are some 250,000 clones, approximately 84% of which are singletons. The CDR3 has 15 amino acids. Germline-derived CDR1 and CDR2 are LNHNV and YYDKDF (reference sequence). With 2 bases clipped from V and 4 bases from J, the junction kept 3 bases outside the gene matches. These data originate in a study of blood T cell repertoires in COVID-19. Overall study: Sites across the United States, Italy and Spain contributed samples from acute and convalescent COVID-19. T cells, B-cell-depleted T cells, or PBMCs provided the cDNA or gDNA that served as material.

The chain recombines TRBV15 with TRBJ1-4, with 8 bases fitting TRBD1. Sequencing was done on a sample of peripheral blood. This clonotype originated in an elderly woman with acute or convalescent COVID-19. CDR3 loop: CATSRLQGDNEKLFF. The CDR3 DNA sequence: TGTGCCACCAGCAGATTACAGGGGGATAATGAAAAACTGTTTTTT.